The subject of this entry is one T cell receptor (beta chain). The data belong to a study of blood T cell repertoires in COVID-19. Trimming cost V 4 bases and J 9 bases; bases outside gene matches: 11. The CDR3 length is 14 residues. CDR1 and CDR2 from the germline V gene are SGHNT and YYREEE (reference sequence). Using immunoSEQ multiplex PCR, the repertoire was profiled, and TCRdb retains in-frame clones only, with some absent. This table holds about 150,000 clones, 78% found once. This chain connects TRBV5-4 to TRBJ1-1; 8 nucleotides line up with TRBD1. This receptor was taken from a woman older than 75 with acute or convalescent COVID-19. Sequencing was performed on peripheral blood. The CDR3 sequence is CASSRDDRGLQAFF. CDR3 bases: TGTGCCAGCAGCCGCGACGACAGGGGCCTTCAAGCTTTCTTT.